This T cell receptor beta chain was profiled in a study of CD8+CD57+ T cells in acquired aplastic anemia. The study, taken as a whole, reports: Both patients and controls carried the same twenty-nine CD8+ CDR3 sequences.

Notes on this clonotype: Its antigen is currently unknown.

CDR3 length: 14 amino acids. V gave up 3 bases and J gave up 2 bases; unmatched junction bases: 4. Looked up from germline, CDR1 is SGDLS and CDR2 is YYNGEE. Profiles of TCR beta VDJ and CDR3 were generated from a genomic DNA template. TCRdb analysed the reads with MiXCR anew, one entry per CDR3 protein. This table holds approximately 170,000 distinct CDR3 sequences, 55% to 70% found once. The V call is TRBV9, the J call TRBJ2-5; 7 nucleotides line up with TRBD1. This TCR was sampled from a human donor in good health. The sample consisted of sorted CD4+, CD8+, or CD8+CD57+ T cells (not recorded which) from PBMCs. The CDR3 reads CASSDRDSQETQYF. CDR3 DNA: TGTGCCAGCAGCGACCGGGACAGTCAAGAGACCCAGTACTTC.